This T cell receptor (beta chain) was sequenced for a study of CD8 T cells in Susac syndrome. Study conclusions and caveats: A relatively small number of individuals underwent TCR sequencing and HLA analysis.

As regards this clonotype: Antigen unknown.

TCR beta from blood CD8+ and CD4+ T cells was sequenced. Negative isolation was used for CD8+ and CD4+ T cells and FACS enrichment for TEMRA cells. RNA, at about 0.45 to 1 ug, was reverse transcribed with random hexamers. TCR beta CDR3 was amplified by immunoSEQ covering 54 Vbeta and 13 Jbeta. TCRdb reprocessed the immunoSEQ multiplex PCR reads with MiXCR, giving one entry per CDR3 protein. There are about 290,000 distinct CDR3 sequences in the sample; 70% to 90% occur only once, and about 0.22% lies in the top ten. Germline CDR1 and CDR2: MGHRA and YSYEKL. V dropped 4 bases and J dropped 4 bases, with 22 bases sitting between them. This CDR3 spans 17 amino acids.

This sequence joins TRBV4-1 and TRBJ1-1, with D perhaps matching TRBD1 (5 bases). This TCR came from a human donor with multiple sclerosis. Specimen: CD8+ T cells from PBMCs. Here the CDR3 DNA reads TGCGCCAGCAGCCCGCTGATTCTTGCCGGGGGAGGCACTGAAGCTTTCTTT. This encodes CASSPLILAGGGTEAFF.